This entry describes one T cell receptor beta chain. Assay: immunoSEQ multiplex PCR; the TCRdb copy retains only in-frame clones and omits some. The sample holds about 92,000 clones, around 82% seen once. The CDR3 has 14 residues. CDR1 and CDR2 from the germline V gene are LGHDT and YNNKEL (reference sequence). V shed 2 bases and J shed 13 bases, with 17 bases lying between them. This sample was taken from a study of control samples from healthy donors and cancer patients. The sequencing input was blood. The TCR sequence derives from a woman aged 55-70 years in good health. The J gene is TRBJ2-2, the V gene TRBV3-1 (or the pseudogene TRBV3-2); D is perhaps TRBD2 (5 bases). The CDR3 here is CASSQTTGFSGLFF. CDR3 nucleotides: TGTGCCAGCAGCCAAACGACGGGGTTTTCAGGGCTGTTTTTT.